The text below deals with one T cell receptor beta chain. No antigen is known for it. A much larger clone is a single base away; this may be a read error. Per germline, CDR1 MNHEY and CDR2 SVGAGI. This CDR3 is built from 13 residues. Trimming took 4 bases from V and 13 from J, leaving 17 bases between them. These data belong to a study of post-analysis software for immune sequencing data. Study information: Clinical courses comprised relapsing-remitting, secondary progressive and progressive-relapsing multiple sclerosis.

General study results and limits: The study found significantly lower normalized Chao1 diversity in multiple sclerosis patients than in controls. There were five or six TRBV segments more frequent in patients than controls, and TRBV5-6, TRBV5-1 and TRBV20-1 were among them.

Unique molecular identifiers were present in the TCR beta cDNA libraries. With roughly 1 to 11 million T cells as the source, hundreds of thousands of cDNA molecules resulted. TCRdb redid the calling of the PCR reads with MiXCR, one entry per CDR3 protein. The data show roughly 200,000 distinct CDR3 sequences, with over 25% seen just once and about 3.7% held by the top ten. This receptor was obtained from a girl between 2 and 17 years old with multiple sclerosis. The rearrangement uses TRBV6-5 and TRBJ2-1; no definite D call. The sample consisted of blood. The CDR3 reads CASSFRNQETQFF. Written as DNA, the CDR3 is TGTGCCAGCAGTTTCAGAAATCAAGAGACCCAGTTCTTC.